These 11 T cell receptor beta chains came from one sample sequenced in a study of shared clonotypes between healthy human individuals. Only CD45RO-negative cells positively selected for CCR7 counted as naive CD8 cells, so terminally differentiated effector memory CD45RA+ cells were excluded. The repertoire was sequenced with immunoSEQ multiplex PCR; TCRdb's copy has only in-frame clones and lacks some. Of about 2.1 million clones in the sample, 90% to 95% are singletons; the top ten hold 1.5% to 2%. Material for sequencing was naive CD8+ T cells from PBMCs. These receptor sequences come from a young man in good health. Some clones in this sample may be carry-over from other donors' samples.

The V call is TRBV13, the J call TRBJ2-6; no clear D gene. CDR3 length: 15 amino acids. Germline V lookup: CDR1 PRHDT, CDR2 FYEKMQ (reference sequence). V lost 4 bases and J lost 2, with 9 bases in between. CDR3 in amino acids: CASSSSRAGANVLTF. For the CDR3, the DNA is TGTGCCAGCAGCTCAAGTAGGGCTGGGGCCAACGTCCTGACTTTC. The full variable domain, completed using reference TRBV13 and TRBJ2-6, is AAGVIQSPRHLIKEKRETATLKCYPIPRHDTVYWYQQGPGQDPQFLISFYEKMQSDKGSIPDRFSAQQFSDYHSELNMSSLELGDSALYFCASSSSRAGANVLTFGAGSRLTVL.

The J gene is TRBJ2-5, the V gene TRBV7-6; weak D call: TRBD1 (5 bases). Deletions cut 8 bases from V and 2 bases from J, with 18 bases between. The CDR3 covers 15 residues. Germline V gene lookup returns CDR1 SGHVS and CDR2 FNYEAQ. The CDR3 DNA reads as TGTGCCAGCGCCAAACTGGGCAGGGATCAAGAGACCCAGTACTTC. This codes for CASAKLGRDQETQYF.

V and J are TRBV27 and TRBJ2-1; possible D gene TRBD1, 6 bases. CDR3 size: 15 residues. Between the trimmed V and J ends, which lost 6 bases and 2 bases, there was a span of 14 bases. Germline loops: CDR1 MNHEY, CDR2 SMNVEV (reference sequence). This CDR3 is CASSHGQTTYNEQFF. CDR3 nucleotides: TGTGCCAGCAGCCATGGACAGACCACCTACAATGAGCAGTTCTTC.

This clone was counted a single time. CDR3 DNA: TGTGCCAGCAGCCAAGATAAAGCGGTCTACAATGAGCAGTTCTTC. It yields the protein CASSQDKAVYNEQFF. This chain links TRBV4-2 with TRBJ2-1; D may be TRBD2 (5 bases). The V end lost 0 bases, the J end lost 3 bases, and 9 bases lay between the germline ends. Germline V lookup: CDR1 LGHNA, CDR2 YNFKEQ. The CDR3 sequence is 15 residues long.

The rearrangement joins TRBV4-2 to TRBJ2-1; TRBD2 is a possible D gene (5 bases). This CDR3 spans 13 amino acids. CDR1 and CDR2 from the germline V gene are LGHNA and YNFKEQ. The germline V and J ends were trimmed by 0 bases and 13 bases, with 13 bases remaining between them. The CDR3 sequence is CASSQERRAPQFF. The CDR3 DNA reads as TGTGCCAGCAGCCAAGAACGGCGGGCCCCCCAGTTCTTC.

This chain connects TRBV19 to TRBJ1-1; D is uncertain. Per germline, CDR1 LNHDA and CDR2 SQIVND (reference sequence). V lost 4 bases and J 11 bases, leaving 17 bases between the germline ends. The CDR3 has 13 amino acids. The CDR3 DNA reads as TGTGCCAGTAGTACACATCCGCCAGAGAGGGCTTTCTTT. The encoded protein is CASSTHPPERAFF.

The chain carries TRBV4-1 and TRBJ2-3, with a possible D match to TRBD2 (5 bases). The CDR3 length is 16 residues. V lost 2 bases, J lost 5 bases, and 17 bases lay in between. From germline, CDR1 is MGHRA and CDR2 YSYEKL. CDR3 protein: CASSQRLAVGRDTQYF. CDR3 coding DNA: TGCGCCAGCAGCCAAAGATTGGCGGTAGGGAGAGATACGCAGTATTTT.

This sequence joins TRBV10-2 and TRBJ2-7; 13 bases map to TRBD2. Germline V gene lookup returns CDR1 WSHSY and CDR2 SAAADI. This CDR3 is built from 15 residues. After removal of 7 bases from V and 5 bases from J, the junction contained 8 bases not matched to a gene. CDR3 DNA: TGCGCCAGCATTCCCGGACTAGCGGGAGCCAACGAGCAGTACTTC. This codes for CASIPGLAGANEQYF.

The chain has TRBV9 and TRBJ2-6; maybe TRBD2 (5 bases). The CDR3 sequence is 16 residues long. With 3 bases removed from V and 2 bases from J, the gap between germline ends came to 12 bases. The V gene's germline CDR1 is SGDLS and CDR2 YYNGEE. CDR3 loop: CASSGIGGAGANVLTF. The CDR3 DNA reads TGTGCCAGCAGCGGGATCGGAGGTGCTGGGGCCAACGTCCTGACTTTC.

Comment on this clone: Other DNA sequences in this sample translate to the same CDR3. The V gene is TRBV27, the J gene TRBJ2-3; D unresolved. The CDR3 has 13 amino acids. Trimming left V 1 base short and J 6 bases short, with 8 bases between. The germline CDR1 and CDR2 sequences are MNHEY and SMNVEV (reference sequence). CDR3 residues: CASSLLVEDTQYF. In DNA form, the CDR3 reads TGTGCCAGCAGTTTATTAGTTGAGGATACGCAGTATTTT.

This sequence joins TRBV18 and TRBJ2-1; TRBD2 matches 9 bases. The J segment lost 5 bases and the V segment lost 6 bases, leaving 8 bases of the junction unmatched. The germline CDR1 and CDR2 sequences are KGHSH and LQKENI. The CDR3 runs 15 residues. The CDR3 DNA reads as TGTGCCAGCTCCGTGAGCGGGAGGAGGGACAATGAGCAGTTCTTC. This encodes CASSVSGRRDNEQFF.